The T cell receptor beta chain described here comes from a study of blood T cell repertoires in COVID-19. About the study: In each case, the material was cDNA or gDNA derived from T cells, B-cell-depleted T cells, or PBMCs.

The CDR3 consists of 13 residues. V was pared by 4 bases and J by 6 bases, with 10 bases between. CDR1 SGHNT and CDR2 YYREEE come from the germline V gene (reference sequence). Assay: immunoSEQ multiplex PCR; the TCRdb copy retains only in-frame clones and omits some. This table holds about 220,000 clones, 80% found once. The sample comprised peripheral blood. The clonotype was recovered from a human donor in a cohort sampled during active COVID-19. The chain carries TRBV5-4 and TRBJ1-4, with D perhaps TRBD1 (5 bases). In nucleotides, the CDR3 is TGTGCCAGCAGCGCCGGGGACTATGAAAAACTGTTTTTT. Amino acids: CASSAGDYEKLFF.